A single sample gave rise to the 22 T cell receptor beta chains below, sequenced in a study of blood T cell repertoires in COVID-19. TCRdb's copy holds only in-frame clones and misses some; the assay was immunoSEQ multiplex PCR. Of fewer than 350,000 clones in the sample, 85% were seen once. What was sequenced was PBMCs or T cells enriched from blood (not recorded which). These receptors were obtained from a woman aged 30 to 39 who had been exposed to COVID-19.

The V call is TRBV28, the J call TRBJ2-3; weak D call: TRBD2 (6 bases). This CDR3 is built from 17 residues. CDR1 is MDHEN, CDR2 SYDVKM, per germline. V lost 6 bases and J lost 2, with 21 bases in between. CDR3 protein: CASRLAGFQENTDTQYF. The CDR3 DNA follows: TGTGCCAGCAGACTAGCCGGCTTTCAGGAGAACACAGATACGCAGTATTTT.

The chain couples TRBV13 to TRBJ1-5; TRBD1 aligns across 10 bases. Germline CDR1 PRHDT, CDR2 FYEKMQ (reference sequence). CDR3 length equals 15 residues. After removal of 5 bases from V and 3 bases from J, the junction contained 4 bases not matched to a gene. CDR3 sequence: CASSRGQGVNQPQHF. In nucleotides, the CDR3 is TGTGCCAGCAGCCGCGGACAGGGGGTCAATCAGCCCCAGCATTTT. Filled out from reference TRBV13 and TRBJ1-5, the complete variable domain reads AAGVIQSPRHLIKEKRETATLKCYPIPRHDTVYWYQQGPGQDPQFLISFYEKMQSDKGSIPDRFSAQQFSDYHSELNMSSLELGDSALYFCASSRGQGVNQPQHFGDGTRLSIL.

V gene TRBV15 combines with J gene TRBJ1-5; D remains ambiguous. Trimming cost V 4 bases and J 5 bases, with 18 bases left between them. The CDR3 runs to 16 residues. Germline CDR1 LNHNV, CDR2 YYDKDF (reference sequence). The CDR3 loop is CATSMEPRAGDQPQHF. CDR3 bases: TGTGCCACCAGCATGGAACCGAGGGCGGGCGATCAGCCCCAGCATTTT.

V is TRBV14 and J is TRBJ2-7; D unclear. Germline V gene lookup returns CDR1 SGHDN and CDR2 FVKESK. Trimming cost V 0 bases and J 4 bases, with 10 bases left between them. This CDR3 spans 14 amino acids. The CDR3 region has the DNA TGTGCCAGCAGCCAAGAATTTCGGGTTTACGAGCAGTACTTC. It specifies CASSQEFRVYEQYF.

The chain has TRBV28 and TRBJ1-6; 7 nucleotides align to TRBD1. The CDR3 spans 17 residues. J was trimmed by 5 bases and V by 5 bases; bases with no gene match: 12. The germline CDR1 and CDR2 sequences are MDHEN and SYDVKM. The CDR3: CASSRLDRAPNNSPLHF. CDR3 coding DNA: TGTGCCAGCAGTCGACTAGACAGGGCCCCTAATAATTCACCCCTCCACTTT.

V and J are TRBV12-5 and TRBJ1-6, with D hard to call. Trimming removed 4 bases at V and 9 bases at J, with 10 bases between. This CDR3 region has 13 residues. The germline CDR1 and CDR2 sequences are LGHNT and FRNRAP. CDR3 amino acids: CASGSGGISPLHF. CDR3 in DNA: TGTGCTAGTGGTTCGGGTGGAATTTCACCCCTCCACTTT. The full variable domain, rest sourced from reference TRBV12-5 and TRBJ1-6, is DARVTQTPRHKVTEMGQEVTMRCQPILGHNTVFWYRQTMMQGLELLAYFRNRAPLDDSGMPKDRFSAEMPDATLATLKIQPSEPRDSAVYFCASGSGGISPLHFGNGTRLTVT.

The V gene is TRBV28, the J gene TRBJ2-7; perhaps TRBD2 as D (5 bases). CDR3 length equals 15 residues. Trimming removed 5 bases at V and 0 bases at J, with 14 bases between. CDR1 is MDHEN and CDR2 is SYDVKM in the germline V gene. CDR3 in DNA: TGTGCCAGCAGTCCAAGGAGGCCCTACTCCTACGAGCAGTACTTC. Translating gives CASSPRRPYSYEQYF. Complete variable domain (other parts from reference TRBV28 and TRBJ2-7): DVKVTQSSRYLVKRTGEKVFLECVQDMDHENMFWYRQDPGLGLRLIYFSYDVKMKEKGDIPEGYSVSREKKERFSLILESASTNQTSMYLCASSPRRPYSYEQYFGPGTRLTVT.

CDR3 amino acids: CAIGGDADSPLHF. Written as DNA, the CDR3 is TGTGCCATTGGGGGGGACGCCGATTCACCCCTCCACTTT. The chain recombines TRBV10-3 with TRBJ1-6, with D possibly being TRBD1 (5 bases). CDR3 length equals 13 residues. Germline loops: CDR1 ENHRY, CDR2 SYGVKD. The ends were cut back, 9 bases at V and 8 bases at J, with 14 bases in the middle.

A note on this clone: This may stem from a read error, because a much larger clone lies one nucleotide away. CDR3 protein: CASSGQNTGELFF. The CDR3 region has the DNA TGTGCCAGCAGCGGACAGAACACCGGGGAGCTGTTTTTT. The chain is built from TRBV5-5 and TRBJ2-2, with D tentatively TRBD1 (5 bases). The germline CDR1 and CDR2 sequences are SGHKS and YYEKEE (reference sequence). V was clipped by 4 bases and J by 1 base, with 5 bases between them. The CDR3 is 13 amino acids. Filled out from reference TRBV5-5 and TRBJ2-2, the complete variable domain reads DAGVTQSPTHLIKTRGQQVTLRCSPISGHKSVSWYQQVLGQGPQFIFQYYEKEERGRGNFPDRFSARQFPNYSSELNVNALLLGDSALYLCASSGQNTGELFFGEGSRLTVL.

In the case of this clone: In the same sample, other DNA sequences code for this CDR3. The chain uses TRBV28 and TRBJ1-2; D not certain. This CDR3 has 11 residues. Germline values: CDR1 MDHEN, CDR2 SYDVKM. V was shortened by 2 bases and J by 8 bases, with 6 bases between the two germline ends. Here the CDR3 reads CASSLGRGYTF. In DNA form, the CDR3 reads TGTGCCAGCAGTTTAGGCAGAGGCTACACCTTC.

This rearrangement joins TRBV2 to TRBJ1-5, with 8 positions matching TRBD1. Germline V gene lookup returns CDR1 SNHLY and CDR2 FYNNEI. Trimming removed 4 bases from V and 4 bases from J; junction bases left unmatched: 12. The CDR3 is made up of 17 amino acids. The CDR3 coding sequence is TGTGCCAGCAGTGCACGACAGGGGAGGGGGCTTAATCAGCCCCAGCATTTT. It translates to CASSARQGRGLNQPQHF. The entire variable domain, with the rest obtained from reference TRBV2 and TRBJ1-5, is as follows: EPEVTQTPSHQVTQMGQEVILRCVPISNHLYFYWYRQILGQKVEFLVSFYNNEISEKSEIFDDQFSVERPDGSNFTLKIRSTKLEDSAMYFCASSARQGRGLNQPQHFGDGTRLSIL.

The chain uses TRBV7-9 and TRBJ2-7; 8 bases are shared with TRBD2. Germline assignment: CDR1 SEHNR and CDR2 FQNEAQ (reference sequence). The CDR3 length is 16 residues. Trimming removed 1 base from V and 0 bases from J; junction bases left unmatched: 5. Here the CDR3 DNA reads TGTGCCAGCAGCTTAGGGTCCAGCGGGAGCTCCTACGAGCAGTACTTC. Its translation is CASSLGSSGSSYEQYF.

This clone was recorded only once. The gene calls are TRBV28 and TRBJ1-1, with 8 bases matching TRBD1. Germline lookup yields CDR1 MDHEN and CDR2 SYDVKM. The CDR3 sequence is 14 residues long. Germline trimming cut 5 bases from V and 5 bases from J; bases unmatched to any gene: 7. The DNA of the CDR3 is TGTGCCAGCAGTCAGCAGGGGGCGTTTACTGAAGCTTTCTTT. Translation gives CASSQQGAFTEAFF.

The V gene is TRBV28, the J gene TRBJ1-2; D possibly corresponds to TRBD1 (5 bases). Germline values: CDR1 MDHEN, CDR2 SYDVKM. The CDR3 extends over 13 amino acids. V was pared by 5 bases and J by 8 bases, with 15 bases between. CDR3: CASSPRRGEGYTF. The CDR3 DNA follows: TGTGCCAGCAGTCCCCGCCGGGGGGAGGGCTACACCTTC.

This sequence joins TRBV27 and TRBJ2-3, with a weak D call TRBD2 (5 bases). V gave up 6 bases and J gave up 4 bases, with 23 bases separating them. Germline CDR1 is MNHEY and CDR2 is SMNVEV (reference sequence). The CDR3 has 17 residues. Written as DNA, the CDR3 is TGTGCCAGCAGCCCGAATGTGGGGTTCCAAGCGGCAGATACGCAGTATTTT. Protein product: CASSPNVGFQAADTQYF.

V and J are TRBV27 and TRBJ1-2, with D tentatively TRBD1 (6 bases). The germline V and J ends were trimmed by 4 bases and 5 bases, with 14 bases remaining between them. Germline V lookup: CDR1 MNHEY, CDR2 SMNVEV (reference sequence). CDR3 length: 14 amino acids. CDR3 sequence reads: CASSYRENSYGYTF. The CDR3 nucleotides are TGTGCCAGCAGTTACAGGGAAAATTCTTATGGCTACACCTTC.

The rearrangement links TRBV18 to TRBJ1-3; 8 nucleotides agree with TRBD1. This CDR3 is 17 amino acids long. Germline-derived CDR1 and CDR2 are KGHSH and LQKENI. The V and J ends lost 4 bases and 1 base, in that order; junction bases with no gene match: 9. CDR3 sequence: CASSQTADRGSGNTIYF. The DNA for the CDR3 is TGTGCCAGCTCACAAACGGCTGACAGGGGATCTGGAAACACCATATATTTT.

The CDR3 protein is CASSFMTGNSYTF. The CDR3, as DNA: TGCGCCAGCAGCTTTATGACAGGCAACAGCTACACCTTC. The rearrangement uses TRBV5-1 and TRBJ1-2; TRBD1 might be the D (6 bases). This CDR3 region has 13 residues. Germline CDR1 and CDR2: SGHRS and YFSETQ. V shed 2 bases and J shed 9 bases, with 14 bases lying between them. Full variable domain (rest looked up from reference TRBV5-1 and TRBJ1-2): KAGVTQTPRYLIKTRGQQVTLSCSPISGHRSVSWYQQTPGQGLQFLFEYFSETQRNKGNFPGRFSGRQFSNSRSEMNVSTLELGDSALYLCASSFMTGNSYTFGSGTRLTVV.

This clone was seen only a few times. The chain employs TRBV4-1 and TRBJ1-1, with D perhaps matching TRBD1 (5 bases). Germline CDR1 reads MGHRA; CDR2 reads YSYEKL. Trimming removed 4 bases at V and 2 bases at J, with 11 bases between. The CDR3 extends over 14 amino acids. In DNA form, the CDR3 reads TGCGCCAGCAGCCCCTCGACAGCTAACACTGAAGCTTTCTTT. It is translated as CASSPSTANTEAFF.

This chain connects TRBV4-1 to TRBJ1-3, with D unresolved. V lost 1 base, J lost 4 bases, and 11 bases lay in between. The CDR3 consists of 15 residues. The V gene's germline CDR1 is MGHRA and CDR2 YSYEKL. In DNA, the CDR3 is TGCGCCAGCAGCCAAGCTCCGGGAACGGGAAACACCATATATTTT. It codes for CASSQAPGTGNTIYF.

The chain carries TRBV2 and TRBJ1-4; D remains ambiguous. Trimming cost V 5 bases and J 3 bases, with 10 bases left between them. The CDR3 spans 14 residues. The germline CDR1 and CDR2 sequences are SNHLY and FYNNEI. The CDR3 region has the DNA TGTGCCAGCAGTCCCAGGCAGGCTAATGAAAAACTGTTTTTT. Translating gives CASSPRQANEKLFF.

The chain is built from TRBV30 and TRBJ1-5; D not resolved. The V gene lost 4 bases and the J gene lost 7 bases, with 14 bases spanning the gap. This CDR3 spans 13 amino acids. The germline gives CDR1 GTSNPN, CDR2 SVGIG (reference sequence). The CDR3 region has the DNA TGTGCCTGGAAGTCGAGGGATGGACAGCCCCAGCATTTT. It yields the protein CAWKSRDGQPQHF.